Following are 28 T cell receptor beta chains from one sample sequenced in a study of T cell repertoires in cytomegalovirus infection. TCRdb independently ran MiXCR on the reads; one entry per CDR3 protein. The repertoire has about 570,000 distinct CDR3 sequences, almost 40% of them found once; the top ten carry 40% to 60%. Their antigens are not known. Sample: cultured PBMCs, taken from culture after CMV antigen stimulation. These TCRs come from a human donor in good health (CMV status not recorded). Some clones in this sample may be carry-over from other donors' samples.

The V and J genes are TRBV6-2 or TRBV6-3 and TRBJ2-1; weak D call: TRBD1 (6 bases). Germline CDR1 and CDR2: MNHEY and SVGEGT. The CDR3 is 18 residues long. The ends were cut back, 2 bases at V and 0 bases at J, with 17 bases in the middle. Here the CDR3 reads CASSYLNTRGSSYNEQFF. CDR3 coding DNA: TGTGCCAGCAGTTACCTCAACACCAGGGGAAGCTCCTACAATGAGCAGTTCTTC.

In this sample, this clonotype turned up many times. The gene calls are TRBV12-3 or TRBV12-4 and TRBJ1-2; maybe TRBD1 (6 bases). Trimming left V 6 bases short and J 4 bases short, with 12 bases between. CDR3 length: 13 residues. The CDR3 DNA is TGTGCCAGCAGCTCCGGGGGCTTCTATGGCTACACCTTC. Translation gives CASSSGGFYGYTF.

This clonotype appeared many times. The chain combines TRBV2 with TRBJ2-5; 9 positions match TRBD2. The CDR3 sequence is 17 residues long. The V gene's germline CDR1 is SNHLY and CDR2 FYNNEI. After removal of 0 bases from V and 6 bases from J, the junction contained 11 bases not matched to a gene. CDR3 coding DNA: TGTGCCAGCAGTGAAGCGCTGGGGCGGGGGGGCACGAAGACCCAGTACTTC. It yields the protein CASSEALGRGGTKTQYF.

The chain joins TRBV20-1 to TRBJ1-6; D is uncertain. The CDR3 totals 14 residues. The germline V gene has CDR1 DFQATT and CDR2 SNEGSKA (reference sequence). Trimming left V 3 bases short and J 9 bases short, with 15 bases between. The CDR3 protein is CSASRSRRSSPLHF. CDR3 in DNA: TGCAGTGCTAGTCGGTCCAGGAGGAGTTCACCCCTCCACTTT.

The chain joins TRBV7-9 to TRBJ1-1; D gene ambiguous. The CDR3 runs to 14 residues. The germline V and J ends were trimmed by 3 bases and 6 bases, with 14 bases remaining between them. From germline, CDR1 is SEHNR and CDR2 FQNEAQ (reference sequence). The CDR3 protein is CASSLRAPFAEAFF. The CDR3 DNA sequence: TGTGCCAGCAGCTTGAGGGCCCCGTTTGCTGAAGCTTTCTTT.

The V gene is TRBV19, the J gene TRBJ2-3, with 7 positions matching TRBD2. The CDR3 consists of 15 residues. The V segment lost 10 bases and the J segment 6 bases; nucleotides outside the gene matches: 16. Germline CDR1 LNHDA, CDR2 SQIVND (reference sequence). This CDR3 is CAISTSSAIGDTQYF. The CDR3 region has the DNA TGTGCCATTTCGACTAGCTCTGCCATAGGCGATACGCAGTATTTT.

The gene calls are TRBV6-1 and TRBJ2-7; D gene uncertain. This CDR3 contains 12 residues. V was clipped by 8 bases and J by 1 base, with 9 bases between them. Germline V gives CDR1 MNHNS, CDR2 SASEGT. The CDR3, as DNA: TGTGCCAGCGGGATAGGTTCCTACGAGCAGTACTTC. This translates into CASGIGSYEQYF.

In this sample, this clonotype turned up a few times. The gene calls are TRBV7-4 and TRBJ2-6; no clear D. The CDR3 covers 16 residues. Trimming cost V 8 bases and J 0 bases, with 14 bases left between them. The germline V gene encodes CDR1 SGHVT and CDR2 SQSDAQ. CDR3 sequence: CASPRRRHSGANVLTF. Here the CDR3 DNA reads TGTGCCAGCCCCAGGCGGCGGCACTCTGGGGCCAACGTCCTGACTTTC.

V is TRBV20-1 and J is TRBJ2-7; unclear D gene. This CDR3 is 12 amino acids long. Germline V gives CDR1 DFQATT, CDR2 SNEGSKA (reference sequence). V lost 0 bases and J lost 1, with 4 bases in between. The CDR3: CSAREVSYEQYF. DNA of the CDR3: TGCAGTGCTAGAGAGGTTTCCTACGAGCAGTACTTC.

The sample holds one count of this clonotype. The rearrangement joins TRBV4-2 to TRBJ2-1, with 7 bases matching TRBD2. The CDR3 consists of 18 residues. J was trimmed by 2 bases and V by 3 bases; bases with no gene match: 13. CDR1 and CDR2 (germline): LGHNA, YNFKEQ. The DNA for the CDR3 is TGTGCCAGCAGCCAGTACATGGGGGGGATCGGGACCTACAATGAGCAGTTCTTC. The encoded protein is CASSQYMGGIGTYNEQFF.

The chain links TRBV28 to TRBJ1-5, with D unclear. This CDR3 contains 17 residues. Germline V gene sequence: CDR1 MDHEN, CDR2 SYDVKM. V lost 3 bases, J lost 6 bases, and 21 bases lay in between. This chain's CDR3 is CASSFVPKSWVGQPQHF. The CDR3 nucleotides are TGTGCCAGCAGTTTCGTTCCTAAGAGTTGGGTAGGTCAGCCCCAGCATTTT.

The V call is TRBV6-1, the J call TRBJ1-1; TRBD1 might be the D (5 bases). CDR3 length: 13 residues. V was cut by 10 bases and J by 6 bases, with 18 bases left in between. Germline V gene data show CDR1 as MNHNS and CDR2 as SASEGT. CDR3 DNA: TGTGCCACCCCCGGGACCCCCGGGTCTGAAGCTTTCTTT. This gives the protein CATPGTPGSEAFF.

This clonotype has a handful of counts. This rearrangement joins TRBV7-8 to TRBJ2-2, with D tentatively TRBD1 (5 bases). CDR1 SGHVS and CDR2 FQNEAQ come from the germline V gene. This CDR3 is 14 amino acids long. The CDR3 reads CADRLRVGTGELFF. CDR3 DNA: TGTGCGGACCGCCTCAGGGTCGGAACCGGGGAGCTGTTTTTT.

The gene calls are TRBV28 and TRBJ1-6, with a possible D match to TRBD1 (6 bases). This CDR3 contains 12 residues. The germline gives CDR1 MDHEN, CDR2 SYDVKM. V was cut by 7 bases and J by 8 bases, with 9 bases left in between. The CDR3 is CASIRGDSPLHF. CDR3 coding DNA: TGTGCCAGCATCAGGGGAGATTCACCCCTCCACTTT.

The chain combines TRBV7-6 with TRBJ2-5, with D perhaps matching TRBD2 (6 bases). The germline V and J ends were trimmed by 0 bases and 2 bases, with 10 bases remaining between them. The CDR3 length is 15 residues. Germline values: CDR1 SGHVS, CDR2 FNYEAQ. The CDR3 DNA reads TGTGCCAGCAGCTTAGCCCGGGGGAGACAAGAGACCCAGTACTTC. It yields the protein CASSLARGRQETQYF.

The sample holds a few counts of this clonotype. V usage is TRBV7-2 and J usage is TRBJ2-3; D is uncertain. Trimming cost V 0 bases and J 4 bases, with 8 bases left between them. The CDR3 is made up of 14 amino acids. The V gene's germline CDR1 is SGHTA and CDR2 FQGNSA. The CDR3 bases are TGTGCCAGCAGCTTAGCCCCGGTGGCAGATACGCAGTATTTT. Translation gives CASSLAPVADTQYF.

A remark on this clonotype: Likely a read error: the CDR3 ends without its conserved phenylalanine or tryptophan. The chain uses TRBV6-1 and TRBJ2-1; a possible D gene is TRBD2 (6 bases). The V gene lost 10 bases and the J gene lost 4 bases, with 8 bases spanning the gap. Germline CDR1 and CDR2: MNHNS and SASEGT. There are 11 residues in the CDR3. The DNA for the CDR3 is TGTGCCACGGGGGAGTACAATGAGCAGTTCTTA. It encodes CATGEYNEQFL.

J is TRBJ2-7 and V is TRBV2; D is perhaps TRBD2 (6 bases). Trimming left V 4 bases short and J 2 bases short, with 12 bases between. There are 14 residues in the CDR3. CDR1 and CDR2 from the germline V gene are SNHLY and FYNNEI. The CDR3 DNA is TGTGCCAGCAGTGGGGGTAGCGGAACCTACGAGCAGTACTTC. It codes for CASSGGSGTYEQYF. Supplemented by reference TRBV2 and TRBJ2-7, the full variable domain reads EPEVTQTPSHQVTQMGQEVILRCVPISNHLYFYWYRQILGQKVEFLVSFYNNEISEKSEIFDDQFSVERPDGSNFTLKIRSTKLEDSAMYFCASSGGSGTYEQYFGPGTRLTVT.

The chain links TRBV15 to TRBJ2-2; TRBD2 agrees at 8 bases. Germline V gene lookup returns CDR1 LNHNV and CDR2 YYDKDF (reference sequence). Trimming removed 7 bases from V and 2 bases from J; junction bases left unmatched: 6. CDR3 length: 15 residues. Here the CDR3 reads CATTLSGKNTGELFF. CDR3 bases: TGTGCCACCACACTTAGCGGGAAAAACACCGGGGAGCTGTTTTTT.

The gene calls are TRBV7-8 and TRBJ2-3; maybe TRBD1 (6 bases). This CDR3 contains 18 residues. The V end was cut by 5 bases, the J end by 2 bases, with 23 bases between. Germline V CDR1 and CDR2: SGHVS, FQNEAQ. The CDR3 region is CASSNKTPGTGPTDTQYF. CDR3 in DNA: TGTGCCAGCAGCAACAAAACCCCCGGTACAGGGCCCACAGATACGCAGTATTTT.

The chain combines TRBV11-2 with TRBJ1-2; D is uncertain. CDR1 is SGHAT and CDR2 is FQNNGV in the germline V gene. The CDR3 extends over 11 amino acids. V lost 2 bases and J lost 5, with 3 bases in between. The CDR3 DNA reads as TGTGCCAGCAGCTTAATTTATGGCTACACCTTC. Translating gives CASSLIYGYTF.

J is TRBJ1-1 and V is TRBV5-1, with TRBD1 matching 7 bases. This CDR3 spans 15 amino acids. The V segment lost 3 bases and the J segment 2 bases; nucleotides outside the gene matches: 7. Germline-derived CDR1 and CDR2 are SGHRS and YFSETQ. CDR3 bases: TGCGCCAGCAGCTGGGGGGGGACAGTCAACACTGAAGCTTTCTTT. As protein: CASSWGGTVNTEAFF. Supplemented by reference TRBV5-1 and TRBJ1-1, the full variable domain reads KAGVTQTPRYLIKTRGQQVTLSCSPISGHRSVSWYQQTPGQGLQFLFEYFSETQRNKGNFPGRFSGRQFSNSRSEMNVSTLELGDSALYLCASSWGGTVNTEAFFGQGTRLTVV.

This chain uses TRBV15 with TRBJ1-4, with 7 positions matching TRBD1. CDR3 length equals 16 residues. Germline V gene lookup returns CDR1 LNHNV and CDR2 YYDKDF (reference sequence). Trimming cost V 5 bases and J 2 bases; bases outside gene matches: 8. CDR3 in DNA: TGTGCCACCAGCCCCGCAGGGGACAGTACTAATGAAAAACTGTTTTTT. Translating gives CATSPAGDSTNEKLFF.

The chain carries TRBV7-2 and TRBJ2-7; 9 bases fit TRBD2. The CDR3 sequence is 13 residues long. J gave up 7 bases and V 5 bases, and 6 bases lay outside the gene matches. Per germline, CDR1 SGHTA and CDR2 FQGNSA. CDR3 loop: CASSLRLAVEQYF. The CDR3 nucleotides are TGTGCCAGCAGCCTGCGACTAGCGGTGGAGCAGTACTTC.

This clonotype occurred a few times. The chain combines TRBV7-7 with TRBJ2-3, with D tentatively TRBD1 (5 bases). The germline V gene encodes CDR1 SSHAT and CDR2 FNYEAQ (reference sequence). The V end was cut by 6 bases, the J end by 2 bases, with 21 bases between. CDR3 length equals 17 residues. The CDR3 bases are TGTGCCAGCAGTTCAGACTCAGGGTCCCGTCTCACAGATACGCAGTATTTT. This encodes CASSSDSGSRLTDTQYF.

Of note for this clonotype: One end of the junction is discordant with germline, which a read error may explain. This chain joins TRBV7-3 and TRBJ1-1; D perhaps matches TRBD1 (5 bases). Germline-derived CDR1 and CDR2 are SGHTA and FQGTGA. This CDR3 region has 13 residues. CDR3 bases: TGTGCCGGCAGCTGGGACCGCCAAAGTGAAGCTTTCTTT. Translation gives CAGSWDRQSEAFF. The full variable domain, with the rest looked up from reference TRBV7-3 and TRBJ1-1, is GAGVSQTPSNKVTEKGKYVELRCDPISGHTALYWYRQSLGQGPEFLIYFQGTGAADDSGLPNDRFFAVRPEGSVSTLKIQRTERGDSAVYLCAGSWDRQSEAFFGQGTRLTVV.

The rearrangement joins TRBV7-9 to TRBJ2-3; 7 bases line up with TRBD2. From germline, CDR1 is SEHNR and CDR2 FQNEAQ (reference sequence). The CDR3 runs to 14 residues. V lost 8 bases to trimming and J lost 4 bases; unmatched junction nucleotides: 9. The CDR3 is CASAAGVVADTQYF. The DNA for the CDR3 is TGTGCCAGCGCGGCGGGAGTGGTCGCAGATACGCAGTATTTT.

The rearrangement joins TRBV6-1 to TRBJ2-7; TRBD1 agrees at 11 bases. The ends lost 8 bases at V and 2 bases at J; junction bases unmatched: 2. The CDR3 contains 13 residues. Germline-derived CDR1 and CDR2 are MNHNS and SASEGT. The CDR3 loop reads CASGGQGAYEQYF. The DNA of the CDR3 is TGTGCCAGCGGGGGACAGGGGGCCTACGAGCAGTACTTC.